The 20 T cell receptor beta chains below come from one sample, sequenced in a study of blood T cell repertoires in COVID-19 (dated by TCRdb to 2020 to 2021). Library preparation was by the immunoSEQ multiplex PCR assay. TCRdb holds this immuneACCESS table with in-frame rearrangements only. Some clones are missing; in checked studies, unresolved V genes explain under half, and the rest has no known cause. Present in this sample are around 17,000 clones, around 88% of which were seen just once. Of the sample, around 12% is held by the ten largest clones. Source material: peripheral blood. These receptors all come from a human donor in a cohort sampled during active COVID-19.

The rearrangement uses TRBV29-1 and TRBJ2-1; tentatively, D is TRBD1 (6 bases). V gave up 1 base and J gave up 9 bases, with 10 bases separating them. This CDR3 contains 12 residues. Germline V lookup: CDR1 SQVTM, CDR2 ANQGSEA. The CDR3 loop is CSVEATRGEQFF. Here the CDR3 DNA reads TGCAGCGTTGAAGCTACCAGGGGTGAGCAGTTCTTC.

CDR3 loop: CASSPDSNTIYF. The CDR3 DNA reads as TGTGCCAGCAGCCCGGACTCGAACACCATATATTTT. V and J are TRBV5-4 and TRBJ1-3, with no clear D. The germline V and J ends were trimmed by 4 bases and 7 bases, with 9 bases remaining between them. Germline V lookup: CDR1 SGHNT, CDR2 YYREEE (reference sequence). The CDR3 spans 12 residues.

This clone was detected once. CDR3 region: CATSWGTADTQYF. The CDR3 nucleotides are TGTGCCACTTCTTGGGGGACAGCCGATACGCAGTATTTT. The chain is built from TRBV19 and TRBJ2-3, with 7 bases identical to TRBD1. This CDR3 comprises 13 residues. Germline V gives CDR1 LNHDA, CDR2 SQIVND (reference sequence). After removal of 10 bases from V and 6 bases from J, the junction contained 10 bases not matched to a gene.

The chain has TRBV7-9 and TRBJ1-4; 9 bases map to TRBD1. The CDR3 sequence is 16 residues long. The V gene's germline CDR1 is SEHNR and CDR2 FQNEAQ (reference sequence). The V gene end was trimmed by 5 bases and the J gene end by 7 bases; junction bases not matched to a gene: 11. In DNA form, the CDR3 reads TGTGCCAGCAGCAGCCCTGGGGGACAGGGATTTGAAAAACTGTTTTTT. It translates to CASSSPGGQGFEKLFF.

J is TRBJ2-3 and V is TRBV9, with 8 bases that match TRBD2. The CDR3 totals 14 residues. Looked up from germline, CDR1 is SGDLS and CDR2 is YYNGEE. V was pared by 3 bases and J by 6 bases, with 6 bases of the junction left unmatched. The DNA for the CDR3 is TGTGCCAGCAGCGCGGGGGGGCCATGGGATACGCAGTATTTT. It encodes CASSAGGPWDTQYF.

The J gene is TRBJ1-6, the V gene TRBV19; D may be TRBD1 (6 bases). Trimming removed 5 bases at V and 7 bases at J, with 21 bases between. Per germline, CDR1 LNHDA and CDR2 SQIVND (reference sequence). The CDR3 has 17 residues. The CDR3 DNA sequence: TGTGCCAGTAGTCTGGGGGCTGGTAAGGGTGAGAATTCACCCCTCCACTTT. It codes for CASSLGAGKGENSPLHF. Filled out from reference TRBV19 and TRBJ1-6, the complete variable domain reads DGGITQSPKYLFRKEGQNVTLSCEQNLNHDAMYWYRQDPGQGLRLIYYSQIVNDFQKGDIAEGYSVSREKKESFPLTVTSAQKNPTAFYLCASSLGAGKGENSPLHFGNGTRLTVT.

CDR3 sequence reads: CASSGTEYTEAFF. The CDR3 DNA is TGCGCCAGCAGCGGGACAGAGTACACTGAAGCTTTCTTT. The V call is TRBV10-1, the J call TRBJ1-1; 7 bases are shared with TRBD1. V lost 6 bases and J lost 3; bases outside the gene matches: 4. The CDR3 has 13 amino acids. The germline CDR1 and CDR2 sequences are WNHNN and SYGVQD (reference sequence).

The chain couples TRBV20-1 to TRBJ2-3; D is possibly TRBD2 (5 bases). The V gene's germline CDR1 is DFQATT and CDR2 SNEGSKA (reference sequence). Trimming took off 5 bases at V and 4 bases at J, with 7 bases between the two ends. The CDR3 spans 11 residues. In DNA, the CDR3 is TGCAGTGCTCTAGCTCCAGATACGCAGTATTTT. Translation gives CSALAPDTQYF.

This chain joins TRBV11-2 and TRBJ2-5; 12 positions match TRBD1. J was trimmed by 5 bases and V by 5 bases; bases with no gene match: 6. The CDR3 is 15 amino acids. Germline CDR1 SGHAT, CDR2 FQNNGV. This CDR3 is CASSPGTGGVETQYF. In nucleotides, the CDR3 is TGTGCCAGCAGCCCCGGGACAGGGGGCGTGGAGACCCAGTACTTC. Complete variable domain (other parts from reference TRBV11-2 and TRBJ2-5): EAGVAQSPRYKIIEKRQSVAFWCNPISGHATLYWYQQILGQGPKLLIQFQNNGVVDDSQLPKDRFSAERLKGVDSTLKIQPAKLEDSAVYLCASSPGTGGVETQYFGPGTRLLVL.

CDR3 sequence reads: CASSVTTSGRTDTQYF. As DNA, the CDR3 is TGTGCCAGCAGTGTAACGACTAGCGGTCGTACAGATACGCAGTATTTT. V usage is TRBV6-1 and J usage is TRBJ2-3; 9 positions match TRBD2. Germline V gene sequence: CDR1 MNHNS, CDR2 SASEGT. CDR3 length: 16 residues. Germline trimming cut 4 bases from V and 3 bases from J; bases unmatched to any gene: 8.

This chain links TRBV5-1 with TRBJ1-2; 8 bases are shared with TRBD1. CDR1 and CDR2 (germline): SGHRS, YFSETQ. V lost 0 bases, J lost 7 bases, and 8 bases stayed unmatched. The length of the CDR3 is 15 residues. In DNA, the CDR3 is TGCGCCAGCAGCTTGGCCGGACAGGGTCGGCCTGGCTACACCTTC. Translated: CASSLAGQGRPGYTF.

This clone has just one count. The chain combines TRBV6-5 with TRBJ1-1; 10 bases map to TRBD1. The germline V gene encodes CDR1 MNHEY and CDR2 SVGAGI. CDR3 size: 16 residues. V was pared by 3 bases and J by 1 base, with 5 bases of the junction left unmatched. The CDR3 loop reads CASSYWGTGENTEAFF. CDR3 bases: TGTGCCAGCAGTTATTGGGGGACAGGGGAGAACACTGAAGCTTTCTTT.

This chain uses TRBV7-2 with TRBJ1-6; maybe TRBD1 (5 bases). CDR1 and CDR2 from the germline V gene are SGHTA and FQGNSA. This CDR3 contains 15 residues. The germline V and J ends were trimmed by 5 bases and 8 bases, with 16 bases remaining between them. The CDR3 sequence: CASSPLVGADSPLHF. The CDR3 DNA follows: TGTGCCAGCAGCCCGCTAGTAGGGGCCGATTCACCCCTCCACTTT.

The CDR3 bases are TGTGCCAGCAGCCGTGGACTAGCGGATTACGAGCAGTACTTC. It translates to CASSRGLADYEQYF. This chain links TRBV7-8 with TRBJ2-7, with 10 bases that match TRBD2. V shed 5 bases, J shed 4 bases, and the junction held 5 bases outside the gene matches. CDR3 length: 14 residues. Germline V gene lookup returns CDR1 SGHVS and CDR2 FQNEAQ.

The CDR3 bases are TGTGCCAGCTCACCTATCACAGGGGACAACACTGAAGCTTTCTTT. Translated: CASSPITGDNTEAFF. The chain couples TRBV18 to TRBJ1-1, with 7 bases identical to TRBD1. J gave up 2 bases and V 3 bases, and 6 bases lay outside the gene matches. The CDR3 spans 15 residues. Germline values: CDR1 KGHSH, CDR2 LQKENI.

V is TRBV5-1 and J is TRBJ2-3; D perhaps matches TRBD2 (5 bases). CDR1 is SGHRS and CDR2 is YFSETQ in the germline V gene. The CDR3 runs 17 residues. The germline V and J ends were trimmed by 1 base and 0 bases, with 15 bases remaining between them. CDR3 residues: CASSLWENDPSTDTQYF. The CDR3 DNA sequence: TGCGCCAGCAGCTTGTGGGAGAATGATCCTAGCACAGATACGCAGTATTTT.

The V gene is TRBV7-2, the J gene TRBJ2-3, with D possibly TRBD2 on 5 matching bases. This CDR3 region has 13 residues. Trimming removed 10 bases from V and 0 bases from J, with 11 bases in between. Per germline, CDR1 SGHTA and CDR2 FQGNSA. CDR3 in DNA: TGTGCCATCCCCGGGGTGAGCACAGATACGCAGTATTTT. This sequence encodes CAIPGVSTDTQYF.

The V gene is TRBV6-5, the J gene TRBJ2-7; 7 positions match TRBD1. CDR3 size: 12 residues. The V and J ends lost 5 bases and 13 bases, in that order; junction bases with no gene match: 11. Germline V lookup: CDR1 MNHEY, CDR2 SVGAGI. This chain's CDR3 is CASSPSGGSLYF. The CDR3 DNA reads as TGTGCCAGCAGTCCTTCAGGGGGTTCCTTATACTTC.

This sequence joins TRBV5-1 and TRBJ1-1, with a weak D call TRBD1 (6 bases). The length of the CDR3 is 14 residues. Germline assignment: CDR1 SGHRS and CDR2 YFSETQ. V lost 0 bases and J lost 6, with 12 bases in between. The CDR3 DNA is TGCGCCAGCAGCTTGGACAGGGCTTTGCCTGAAGCTTTCTTT. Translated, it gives CASSLDRALPEAFF.

The CDR3 reads CAISTTDLPYNEQFF. CDR3 nucleotide sequence: TGTGCCATCAGTACGACAGACTTACCCTACAATGAGCAGTTCTTC. V gene TRBV10-3 combines with J gene TRBJ2-1; TRBD1 is a possible D gene (5 bases). CDR3 length equals 15 residues. Germline V gene sequence: CDR1 ENHRY, CDR2 SYGVKD. Trimming shortened V by 5 bases and J by 2 bases, and 13 bases separated the two germline ends.